This entry concerns a single TCR beta chain. The data were taken from a study of T cell responses to AZD1222 COVID-19 vaccine. The length of the CDR3 is 15 residues. V shed 5 bases and J shed 2 bases, with 15 bases lying between them. Germline CDR1 is MNHEY and CDR2 is SVGAGI. The method was immunoSEQ multiplex PCR; TCRdb's version includes in-frame clones alone and lacks a portion of them. The sample has over 120,000 clones, roughly 84% seen once. This sequence was found in an adult who received the AZD1222 COVID-19 vaccine. Sequenced here: peripheral blood, sampled 28 days after the second AZD1222 dose. The chain employs TRBV6-5 and TRBJ1-2; D ambiguous. The CDR3 DNA reads TGTGCCAGCAGTCGGACTTGGCAAGCGAACTATGGCTACACCTTC. It encodes CASSRTWQANYGYTF.